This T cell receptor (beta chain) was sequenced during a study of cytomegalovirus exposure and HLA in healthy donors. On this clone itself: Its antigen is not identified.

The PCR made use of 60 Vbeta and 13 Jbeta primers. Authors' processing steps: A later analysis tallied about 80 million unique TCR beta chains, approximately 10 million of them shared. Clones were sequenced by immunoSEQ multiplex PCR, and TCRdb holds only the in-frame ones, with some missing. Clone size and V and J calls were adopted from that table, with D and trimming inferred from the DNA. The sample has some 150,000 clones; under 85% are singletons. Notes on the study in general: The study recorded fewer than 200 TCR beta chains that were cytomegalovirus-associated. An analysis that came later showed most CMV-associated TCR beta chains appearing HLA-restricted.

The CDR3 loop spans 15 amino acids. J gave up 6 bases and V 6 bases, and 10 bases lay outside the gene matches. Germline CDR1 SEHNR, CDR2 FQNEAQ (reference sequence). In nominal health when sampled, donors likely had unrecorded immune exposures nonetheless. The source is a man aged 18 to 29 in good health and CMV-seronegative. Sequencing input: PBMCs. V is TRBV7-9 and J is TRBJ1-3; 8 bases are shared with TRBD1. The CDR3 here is CASRAFETGENTIYF. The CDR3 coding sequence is TGTGCCAGCAGGGCGTTTGAGACAGGGGAAAACACCATATATTTT.